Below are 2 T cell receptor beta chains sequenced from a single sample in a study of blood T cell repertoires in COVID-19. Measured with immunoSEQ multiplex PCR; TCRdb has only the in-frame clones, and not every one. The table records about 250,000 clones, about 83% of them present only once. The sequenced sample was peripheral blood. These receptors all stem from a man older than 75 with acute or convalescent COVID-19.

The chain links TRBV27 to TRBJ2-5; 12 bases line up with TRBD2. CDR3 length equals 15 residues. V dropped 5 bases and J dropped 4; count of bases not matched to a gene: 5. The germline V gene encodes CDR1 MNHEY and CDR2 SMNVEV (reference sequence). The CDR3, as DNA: TGTGCCAGCAGTCGGACTAGCGGGGAGGGAGAGACCCAGTACTTC. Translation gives CASSRTSGEGETQYF.

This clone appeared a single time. The CDR3 coding sequence is TGTGCCAGTACTCGAGGATTACCCACAGATACGCAGTATTTT. It yields the protein CASTRGLPTDTQYF. The V gene is TRBV2, the J gene TRBJ2-3, with unresolved D. The germline V and J ends were trimmed by 9 bases and 2 bases, with 15 bases remaining between them. The CDR3 runs to 14 residues. Germline V gene data show CDR1 as SNHLY and CDR2 as FYNNEI. Complete variable domain (other parts from reference TRBV2 and TRBJ2-3): EPEVTQTPSHQVTQMGQEVILRCVPISNHLYFYWYRQILGQKVEFLVSFYNNEISEKSEIFDDQFSVERPDGSNFTLKIRSTKLEDSAMYFCASTRGLPTDTQYFGPGTRLTVL.